The following is a T cell receptor (beta chain) sequence with its context. The V end lost 4 bases, the J end lost 5 bases, and 26 bases lay between the germline ends. Per germline, CDR1 SGHTA and CDR2 FQGNSA. This CDR3 is built from 18 residues. Under the authors' procedure: It was from reference gene primer amplification that nucleated cell counts were estimated. This table comes from immunoSEQ multiplex PCR, and its TCRdb copy is limited to in-frame clones, with some not included. The V and J calls and clone size are taken from that table; D and trimming were inferred from the DNA. The sample records about 190,000 clones, about 88% being singletons. The data are from a study of blood T cell repertoires in COVID-19. Looking at the study overall: Samples came from the United States, Italy and Spain, spanning acute and convalescent COVID-19. T cells, B-cell-depleted T cells, or PBMCs provided the cDNA or gDNA that served as material.

The specimen sequenced was peripheral blood. This TCR derives from a woman in her 40s who had recovered from COVID-19. This rearrangement joins TRBV7-2 to TRBJ2-5; D may be TRBD2 (6 bases). This CDR3 is CASSSGFAGRAARETQYF. The DNA of the CDR3 is TGTGCCAGCAGCTCGGGTTTCGCGGGAAGAGCGGCAAGGGAGACCCAGTACTTC.